These T cell receptor beta chains were read from a single sample in a study of T cells in Graves' hyperthyroidism and ophthalmopathy. TCRdb passed the multiplex PCR reads through MiXCR, listing each CDR3 protein once. The top ten hold roughly an eighth of the sample, which has some 440,000 distinct CDR3 sequences, 15% to 18% seen once. The sequenced sample was blood. The receptors here all came from a woman under 30 with Graves' hyperthyroidism. Both conserved end residues are part of each CDR3. A D gene is named only where the DNA matches it firmly. The size of a clone is reported for some rows only, either as once, few or many, or as a class for expanded clones.

D gene: -; V gene: TRBV20-1; J gene: TRBJ2-1; clone size: many; CDR3 DNA: TGCAGTGCTAGGCGCCAGATAAACAATGAGCAGTTCTTC; CDR3 protein: CSARRQINNEQFF
D gene: -; V gene: TRBV9; J gene: TRBJ2-1; clone size: -; CDR3 DNA: TGTGCCAGCAGTGCAAGGGATGGTGAGCAGTTCTTC; CDR3 protein: CASSARDGEQFF
D gene: -; V gene: TRBV29-1; J gene: TRBJ2-1; clone size: -; CDR3 DNA: TGCAGCGTTGTGGGCCGAGAGGAGCAGTTCTTC; CDR3 protein: CSVVGREEQFF
D gene: -; V gene: TRBV4-1; J gene: TRBJ2-1; clone size: few; CDR3 DNA: TGCGCCAGCAGCCAAGTAGTACTCGTTGATGAGCAGTTCTTC; CDR3 protein: CASSQVVLVDEQFF
D gene: TRBD1; V gene: TRBV6-1; J gene: TRBJ1-6; clone size: -; CDR3 DNA: TGTGCCAGCAGCCTTCACAGGGGGTTGGGTGGTTCACCCCTCCACTTT; CDR3 protein: CASSLHRGLGGSPLHF
D gene: -; V gene: TRBV7-9; J gene: TRBJ1-1; clone size: few; CDR3 DNA: TGTGCCAGCAGCTTTTTGTCGAACACTGAAGCTTTCTTT; CDR3 protein: CASSFLSNTEAFF
D gene: -; V gene: TRBV18; J gene: TRBJ1-1; clone size: -; CDR3 DNA: TGTGCCAGCTCACCACAAGCCCAGGGGACTGAAGCTTTCTTT; CDR3 protein: CASSPQAQGTEAFF
D gene: TRBD2; V gene: TRBV4-1; J gene: TRBJ2-3; clone size: few; CDR3 DNA: TGCGCCAGCAGCCACGATTTAGCGGGGGTAGGGGATACGCAGTATTTT; CDR3 protein: CASSHDLAGVGDTQYF
D gene: TRBD2; V gene: TRBV7-6; J gene: TRBJ2-5; clone size: many; CDR3 DNA: TGTGCCAGCAGCGCGGGACTAGCGGGAGGAGAGACCCAGTACTTC; CDR3 protein: CASSAGLAGGETQYF
D gene: -; V gene: TRBV24-1; J gene: TRBJ1-5; clone size: few; CDR3 DNA: TGTGCCACTACCCCAGGGGCCGGAGGGCCCCAGCATTTT; CDR3 protein: CATTPGAGGPQHF
D gene: TRBD2; V gene: TRBV4-1; J gene: TRBJ2-5; clone size: many; CDR3 DNA: TGCGCCAGCAGCCGGCGGGAGCAAGAGACCCAGTACTTC; CDR3 protein: CASSRREQETQYF
D gene: -; V gene: TRBV7-8; J gene: TRBJ2-3; clone size: many; CDR3 DNA: TGTGCCAGCAGCCCCGGCCCAGGGGTTACAGATACGCAGTATTTT; CDR3 protein: CASSPGPGVTDTQYF
D gene: -; V gene: TRBV11-2; J gene: TRBJ1-4; clone size: many; CDR3 DNA: TGTGCCAGCAGCCGCGGGGCAGAGGGCTATGAAAAACTGTTTTTT; CDR3 protein: CASSRGAEGYEKLFF
D gene: -; V gene: TRBV20-1; J gene: TRBJ2-7; clone size: -; CDR3 DNA: TGCAGTGCTAGACCAGGGATGTACGAGCAGTACTTC; CDR3 protein: CSARPGMYEQYF
D gene: -; V gene: TRBV2; J gene: TRBJ2-3; clone size: many; CDR3 DNA: TGTGCCAGCAGTGAAGACTGGACAGATACGCAGTATTTT; CDR3 protein: CASSEDWTDTQYF
D gene: -; V gene: TRBV20-1; J gene: TRBJ2-2; clone size: -; CDR3 DNA: TGCAGTGCTCGGCAGGGGAGGAACACCGGGGAGCTGTTTTTT; CDR3 protein: CSARQGRNTGELFF
D gene: TRBD1; V gene: TRBV20-1; J gene: TRBJ1-1; clone size: many; CDR3 DNA: TGCAGTGCTCCAGGGGGGATGGACACTGAAGCTTTCTTT; CDR3 protein: CSAPGGMDTEAFF
D gene: TRBD1; V gene: TRBV7-9; J gene: TRBJ1-6; clone size: few; CDR3 DNA: TGTGCCAGCAGCTTAGCCCAAGGACAGGGGATTCATTCACCCCTCCACTTT; CDR3 protein: CASSLAQGQGIHSPLHF
D gene: TRBD2; V gene: TRBV2; J gene: TRBJ2-1; clone size: many; CDR3 DNA: TGTGCCAGCAGTGCCCTAGCGGGCAATGAGCAGTTCTTC; CDR3 protein: CASSALAGNEQFF
D gene: -; V gene: TRBV27; J gene: TRBJ1-6; clone size: -; CDR3 DNA: TGTGCCAGCAGTTCCTCCAGGGGTTCACCCCTCCACTTT; CDR3 protein: CASSSSRGSPLHF
D gene: -; V gene: TRBV11-2; J gene: TRBJ1-1; clone size: many; CDR3 DNA: TGTGCCAGCAGCTTAGCTCCAGATTTCAACACTGAAGCTTTCTTT; CDR3 protein: CASSLAPDFNTEAFF
D gene: TRBD1; V gene: TRBV27; J gene: TRBJ1-2; clone size: many; CDR3 DNA: TGTGCCAGCAGTTTAATTCAGGGGGCCTATGGCTACACCTTC; CDR3 protein: CASSLIQGAYGYTF
D gene: TRBD2; V gene: TRBV5-6; J gene: TRBJ2-3; clone size: -; CDR3 DNA: TGTGCCAGCAGCTTGGTCGGACTAGCGGGGGGCGGCACAGATACGCAGTATTTT; CDR3 protein: CASSLVGLAGGGTDTQYF